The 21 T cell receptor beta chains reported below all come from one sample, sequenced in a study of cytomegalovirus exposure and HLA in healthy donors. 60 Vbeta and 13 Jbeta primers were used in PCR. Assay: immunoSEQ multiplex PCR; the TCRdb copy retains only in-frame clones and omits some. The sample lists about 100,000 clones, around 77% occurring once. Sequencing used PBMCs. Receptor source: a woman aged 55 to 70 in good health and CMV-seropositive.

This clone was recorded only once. CDR3 DNA: TGCGCCAGCAGCTCCATACAGGCGGCTCGCACTGAAGCTTTCTTT. As protein: CASSSIQAARTEAFF. The chain joins TRBV5-1 to TRBJ1-1; D may be TRBD1 (5 bases). V was pared by 3 bases and J by 4 bases, with 16 bases between. The germline V gene encodes CDR1 SGHRS and CDR2 YFSETQ. The CDR3 covers 15 residues.

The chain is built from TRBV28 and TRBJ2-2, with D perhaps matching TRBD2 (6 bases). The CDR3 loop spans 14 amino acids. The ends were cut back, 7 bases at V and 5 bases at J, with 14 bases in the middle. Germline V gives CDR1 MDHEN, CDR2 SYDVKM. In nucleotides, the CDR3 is TGTGCCAGCACCCTGGGGGGACGGACCGGGGAGCTGTTTTTT. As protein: CASTLGGRTGELFF.

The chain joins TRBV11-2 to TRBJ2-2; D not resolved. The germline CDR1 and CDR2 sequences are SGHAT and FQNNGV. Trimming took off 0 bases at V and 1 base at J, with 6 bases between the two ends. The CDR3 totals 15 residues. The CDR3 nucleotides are TGTGCCAGCAGCTTAGAACCGGGGAACACCGGGGAGCTGTTTTTT. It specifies CASSLEPGNTGELFF.

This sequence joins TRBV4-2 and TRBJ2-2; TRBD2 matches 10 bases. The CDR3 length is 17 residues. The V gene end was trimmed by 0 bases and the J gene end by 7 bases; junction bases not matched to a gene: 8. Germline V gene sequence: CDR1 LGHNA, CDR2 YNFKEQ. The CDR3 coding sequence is TGTGCCAGCAGCCAAGAGGGAGCGGGAGGGCCTAACGGGGAGCTGTTTTTT. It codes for CASSQEGAGGPNGELFF.

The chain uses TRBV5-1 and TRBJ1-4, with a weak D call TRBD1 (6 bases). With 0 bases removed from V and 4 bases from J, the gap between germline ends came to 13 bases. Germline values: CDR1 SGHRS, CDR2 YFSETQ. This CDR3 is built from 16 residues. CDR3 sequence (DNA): TGCGCCAGCAGCTTGGCCGAGACAGGTCGTAATGAAAAACTGTTTTTT. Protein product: CASSLAETGRNEKLFF. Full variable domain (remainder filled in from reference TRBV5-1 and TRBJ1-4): KAGVTQTPRYLIKTRGQQVTLSCSPISGHRSVSWYQQTPGQGLQFLFEYFSETQRNKGNFPGRFSGRQFSNSRSEMNVSTLELGDSALYLCASSLAETGRNEKLFFGSGTQLSVL.

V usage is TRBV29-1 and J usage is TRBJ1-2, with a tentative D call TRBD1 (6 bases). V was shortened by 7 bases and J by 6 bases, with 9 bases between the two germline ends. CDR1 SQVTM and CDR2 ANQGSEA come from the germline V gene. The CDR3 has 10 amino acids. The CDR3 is CSAWDNGYTF. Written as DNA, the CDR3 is TGCAGCGCCTGGGACAATGGCTACACCTTC.

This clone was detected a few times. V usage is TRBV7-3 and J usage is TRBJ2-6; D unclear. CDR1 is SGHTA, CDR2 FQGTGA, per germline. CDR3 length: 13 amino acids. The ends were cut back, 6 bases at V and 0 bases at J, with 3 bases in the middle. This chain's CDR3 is CASRYSGANVLTF. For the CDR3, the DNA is TGTGCCAGCAGGTACTCTGGGGCCAACGTCCTGACTTTC.

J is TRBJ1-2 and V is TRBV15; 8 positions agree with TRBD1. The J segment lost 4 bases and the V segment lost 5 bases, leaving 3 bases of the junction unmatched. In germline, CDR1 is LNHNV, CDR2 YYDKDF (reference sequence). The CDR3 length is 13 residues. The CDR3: CATSGQGGYGYTF. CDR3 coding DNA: TGTGCCACCAGCGGACAGGGAGGCTATGGCTACACCTTC.

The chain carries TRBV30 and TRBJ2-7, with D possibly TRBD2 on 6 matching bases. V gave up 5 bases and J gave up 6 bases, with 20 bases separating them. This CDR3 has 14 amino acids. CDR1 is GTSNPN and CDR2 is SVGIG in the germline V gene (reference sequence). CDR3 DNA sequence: TGTGCCTGGGCGCTGGGACTCGGGGGAGCCGAGCAGTACTTC. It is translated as CAWALGLGGAEQYF. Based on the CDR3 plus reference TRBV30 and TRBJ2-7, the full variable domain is SQTIHQWPATLVQPVGSPLSLECTVEGTSNPNLYWYRQAAGRGLQLLFYSVGIGQISSEVPQNLSASRPQDRQFILSSKKLLLSDSGFYLCAWALGLGGAEQYFGPGTRLTVT.

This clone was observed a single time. For the CDR3, the DNA is TGTGCCAGTAGAGCCCCCGGAAGCGGGACATACAATGAGCAGTTCTTC. Its translation is CASRAPGSGTYNEQFF. J is TRBJ2-1 and V is TRBV19; D is possibly TRBD2 (7 bases). The CDR3 covers 16 residues. The V gene lost 6 bases and the J gene lost 4 bases, with 19 bases spanning the gap. Germline values: CDR1 LNHDA, CDR2 SQIVND (reference sequence).

The CDR3 sequence: CAISESMGAGVNQPQHF. In DNA, the CDR3 is TGTGCCATCAGTGAGTCGATGGGGGCTGGGGTCAATCAGCCCCAGCATTTT. The V call is TRBV10-3, the J call TRBJ1-5, with D tentatively TRBD1 (6 bases). Looked up from germline, CDR1 is ENHRY and CDR2 is SYGVKD. Trimming cost V 0 bases and J 3 bases, with 15 bases left between them. The length of the CDR3 is 17 residues.

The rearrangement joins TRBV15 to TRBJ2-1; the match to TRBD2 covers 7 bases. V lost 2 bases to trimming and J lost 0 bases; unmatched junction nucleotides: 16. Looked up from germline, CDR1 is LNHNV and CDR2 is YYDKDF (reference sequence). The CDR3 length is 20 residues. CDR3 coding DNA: TGTGCCACCAGCAGATTACCCAATCAAGCTAGCGGAGGCTCCTACAATGAGCAGTTCTTC. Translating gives CATSRLPNQASGGSYNEQFF. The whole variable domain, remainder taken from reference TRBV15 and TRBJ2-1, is DAMVIQNPRYQVTQFGKPVTLSCSQTLNHNVMYWYQQKSSQAPKLLFHYYDKDFNNEADTPDNFQSRRPNTSFCFLDIRSPGLGDTAMYLCATSRLPNQASGGSYNEQFFGPGTRLTVL.

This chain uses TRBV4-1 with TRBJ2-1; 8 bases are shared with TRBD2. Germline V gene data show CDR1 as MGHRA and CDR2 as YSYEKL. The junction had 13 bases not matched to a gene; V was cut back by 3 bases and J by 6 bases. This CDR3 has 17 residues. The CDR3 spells CASSHPSGRGLLNEQFF. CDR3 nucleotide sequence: TGCGCCAGCAGCCACCCCAGCGGGAGAGGACTTCTCAATGAGCAGTTCTTC.

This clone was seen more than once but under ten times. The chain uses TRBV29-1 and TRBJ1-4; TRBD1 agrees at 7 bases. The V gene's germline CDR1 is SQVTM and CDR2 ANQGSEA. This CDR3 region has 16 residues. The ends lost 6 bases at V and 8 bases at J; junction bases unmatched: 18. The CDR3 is CSVLSHRGQRREKLFF. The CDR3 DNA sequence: TGCAGCGTCCTCTCCCACAGGGGCCAGAGGCGAGAAAAACTGTTTTTT.

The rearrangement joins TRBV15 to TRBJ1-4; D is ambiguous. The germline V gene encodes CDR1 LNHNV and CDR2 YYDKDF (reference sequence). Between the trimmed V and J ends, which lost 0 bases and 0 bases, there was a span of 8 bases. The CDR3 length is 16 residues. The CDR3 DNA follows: TGTGCCACCAGCAGAGAATCGGTCGCAACTAATGAAAAACTGTTTTTT. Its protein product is CATSRESVATNEKLFF.

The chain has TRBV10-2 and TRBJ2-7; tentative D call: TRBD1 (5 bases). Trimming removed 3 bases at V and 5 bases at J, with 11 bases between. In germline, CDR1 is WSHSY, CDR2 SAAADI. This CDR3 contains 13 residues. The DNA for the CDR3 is TGCGCCAGCAGTGACCAGGGAACCCACGAGCAGTACTTC. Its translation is CASSDQGTHEQYF.

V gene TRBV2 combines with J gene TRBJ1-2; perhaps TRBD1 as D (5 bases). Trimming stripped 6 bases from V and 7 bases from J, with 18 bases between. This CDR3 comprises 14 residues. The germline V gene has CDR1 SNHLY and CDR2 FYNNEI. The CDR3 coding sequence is TGTGCCAGCAGGAAAACGACAGTCTTCTCTGGCTACACCTTC. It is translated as CASRKTTVFSGYTF. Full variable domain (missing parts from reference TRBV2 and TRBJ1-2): EPEVTQTPSHQVTQMGQEVILRCVPISNHLYFYWYRQILGQKVEFLVSFYNNEISEKSEIFDDQFSVERPDGSNFTLKIRSTKLEDSAMYFCASRKTTVFSGYTFGSGTRLTVV.

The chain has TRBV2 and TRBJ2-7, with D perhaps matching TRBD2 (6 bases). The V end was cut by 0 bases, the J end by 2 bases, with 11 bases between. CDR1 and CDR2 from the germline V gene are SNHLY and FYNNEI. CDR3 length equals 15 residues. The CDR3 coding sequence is TGTGCCAGCAGTGAAGCCACGGGGGTAACCTACGAGCAGTACTTC. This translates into CASSEATGVTYEQYF.

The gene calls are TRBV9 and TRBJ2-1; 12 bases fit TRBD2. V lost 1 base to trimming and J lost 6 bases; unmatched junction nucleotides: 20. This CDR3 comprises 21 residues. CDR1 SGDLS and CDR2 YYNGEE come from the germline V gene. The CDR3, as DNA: TGTGCCAGCAGCGTAACCTTCTGGGACAGTTATGGACTAGCGGGACCCAATGAGCAGTTCTTC. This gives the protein CASSVTFWDSYGLAGPNEQFF.

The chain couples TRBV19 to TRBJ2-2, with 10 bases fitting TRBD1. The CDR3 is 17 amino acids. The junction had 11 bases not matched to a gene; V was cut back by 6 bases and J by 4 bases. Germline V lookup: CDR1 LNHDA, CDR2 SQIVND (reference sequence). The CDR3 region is CASSELGTGVSTGELFF. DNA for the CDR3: TGTGCCAGTAGCGAACTCGGGACAGGGGTTTCCACCGGGGAGCTGTTTTTT.

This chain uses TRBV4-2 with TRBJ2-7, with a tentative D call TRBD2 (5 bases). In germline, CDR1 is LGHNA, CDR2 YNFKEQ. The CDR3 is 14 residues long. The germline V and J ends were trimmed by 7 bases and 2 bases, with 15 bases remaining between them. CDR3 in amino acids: CASTPSLGAYEQYF. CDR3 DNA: TGTGCCAGCACCCCGTCGCTGGGAGCCTACGAGCAGTACTTC.